This entry lists 32 T cell receptor beta chains sequenced from one sample in a study of T cells after yellow fever vaccination. TCRdb re-derived calls from the 5' RACE reads in MiXCR, one entry per CDR3 protein. The table lists about 74,000 distinct CDR3 sequences, approximately 6.5% of them singletons. The specimen was CD8+ T cells sorted from PBMCs, collected 5 to 6 days after the first yellow fever vaccination. The receptors come from a man between 18 and 35 years old who received the YFV17D yellow fever vaccine.

This clonotype has ten or more counts. The rearrangement uses TRBV5-1 and TRBJ2-5; 11 bases line up with TRBD1. Germline assignment: CDR1 SGHRS and CDR2 YFSETQ. This CDR3 contains 13 residues. J lost 4 bases, V lost 7 bases, and 3 bases had no gene match. The CDR3 loop reads CASSDRGRETQYF. For the CDR3, the DNA is TGCGCCAGCTCGGACAGGGGGCGAGAGACCCAGTACTTC.

This rearrangement joins TRBV12-3 or TRBV12-4 to TRBJ2-7; 8 bases agree with TRBD1. V shed 3 bases, J shed 5 bases, and the junction held 3 bases outside the gene matches. The CDR3 runs to 13 residues. DNA of the CDR3: TGTGCCAGCAGTTTGCAGGGGGCAAACGAGCAGTACTTC. Its translation: CASSLQGANEQYF.

This clonotype was observed a handful of times. The rearrangement uses TRBV7-2 and TRBJ2-1; TRBD2 matches at 8 bases. With V trimmed by 1 base and J by 6 bases, 5 bases remained unmatched. Germline CDR1 reads SGHTA; CDR2 reads FQGNSA. The CDR3 consists of 15 residues. The DNA for the CDR3 is TGTGCCAGCAGCTTAGGCGGGGGGAGGAGCAATGAGCAGTTCTTC. This gives the protein CASSLGGGRSNEQFF. The variable domain in full, completed from reference TRBV7-2 and TRBJ2-1, reads GAGVSQSPSNKVTEKGKDVELRCDPISGHTALYWYRQSLGQGLEFLIYFQGNSAPDKSGLPSDRFSAERTGGSVSTLTIQRTQQEDSAVYLCASSLGGGRSNEQFFGPGTRLTVL.

This rearrangement joins TRBV7-9 to TRBJ2-7, with D perhaps TRBD2 (5 bases). Trimming removed 6 bases from V and 6 bases from J, with 21 bases in between. Germline assignment: CDR1 SEHNR and CDR2 FQNEAQ (reference sequence). The length of the CDR3 is 15 residues. CDR3 residues: CASSPGWTGGSEQYF. The DNA for the CDR3 is TGTGCCAGCAGTCCGGGATGGACCGGTGGGAGCGAGCAGTACTTC.

This clonotype was counted only a few times. The V and J genes are TRBV29-1 and TRBJ2-3, with TRBD2 matching 8 bases. The V gene's germline CDR1 is SQVTM and CDR2 ANQGSEA. The CDR3 runs to 16 residues. Unmatched junction bases numbered 12, after V lost 5 bases and J lost 2 bases. CDR3 sequence reads: CSVRGGGPNPTDTQYF. The CDR3 DNA reads as TGCAGCGTTCGGGGGGGCGGGCCAAATCCCACAGATACGCAGTATTTT.

V usage is TRBV6-5 and J usage is TRBJ2-2; perhaps TRBD1 as D (5 bases). The ends were cut back, 3 bases at V and 5 bases at J, with 10 bases in the middle. Germline CDR1 and CDR2: MNHEY and SVGAGI. This CDR3 region has 14 residues. CDR3 nucleotides: TGTGCCAGCAGTTATGTTTCAGGGACCGGGGAGCTGTTTTTT. Amino acid sequence: CASSYVSGTGELFF.

Ten or more counts support this clonotype. The V call is TRBV7-9, the J call TRBJ2-3; unclear D gene. The CDR3 covers 13 residues. Per germline, CDR1 SEHNR and CDR2 FQNEAQ (reference sequence). The V end lost 1 base, the J end lost 2 bases, and 4 bases lay between the germline ends. The CDR3 region has the DNA TGTGCCAGCAGCTTAGGGGTCACAGATACGCAGTATTTT. This translates into CASSLGVTDTQYF.

The gene calls are TRBV7-9 and TRBJ1-2; 9 positions match TRBD1. J lost 4 bases, V lost 5 bases, and 8 bases had no gene match. In germline, CDR1 is SEHNR, CDR2 FQNEAQ (reference sequence). The CDR3 sequence is 15 residues long. This CDR3 is CASSAGQGLSYGYTF. The CDR3 nucleotides are TGTGCCAGCAGCGCGGGACAGGGCCTTTCCTATGGCTACACCTTC.

This clonotype was observed many times. The J gene is TRBJ2-7, the V gene TRBV5-1, with TRBD1 matching 7 bases. The CDR3 runs to 12 residues. With V trimmed by 2 bases and J by 5 bases, 1 base remained unmatched. Germline CDR1 is SGHRS and CDR2 is YFSETQ. Here the CDR3 DNA reads TGCGCCAGCAGCTTCAGGGGGAACGAGCAGTACGTC. Translation: CASSFRGNEQYV.

The rearrangement uses TRBV11-2 and TRBJ2-3; a possible D gene is TRBD2 (5 bases). V gave up 2 bases and J gave up 4 bases, with 13 bases separating them. This CDR3 has 15 residues. CDR1 SGHAT and CDR2 FQNNGV come from the germline V gene. As DNA, the CDR3 is TGTGCCAGCAGCTTAATACTAGGGCGGGCAGATACGCAGTATTTT. It yields the protein CASSLILGRADTQYF. The full variable domain, its missing parts supplied by reference TRBV11-2 and TRBJ2-3, is EAGVAQSPRYKIIEKRQSVAFWCNPISGHATLYWYQQILGQGPKLLIQFQNNGVVDDSQLPKDRFSAERLKGVDSTLKIQPAKLEDSAVYLCASSLILGRADTQYFGPGTRLTVL.

This clonotype has a handful of counts. The chain joins TRBV6-2 or TRBV6-3 to TRBJ2-1; D uncertain. CDR1 MNHEY and CDR2 SVGEGT come from the germline V gene. V lost 2 bases, J lost 4 bases, and 3 bases lay in between. This CDR3 region has 12 residues. The chain's CDR3 is CASSYPYNEQFF. CDR3 nucleotides: TGTGCCAGCAGTTACCCATACAATGAGCAGTTCTTC.

There are a few counts of this clonotype. The J gene is TRBJ2-7, the V gene TRBV9; possible D gene TRBD2, 6 bases. CDR1 and CDR2 from the germline V gene are SGDLS and YYNGEE. This CDR3 has 13 residues. Trimming removed 3 bases at V and 6 bases at J, with 13 bases between. This CDR3 is CASSALLASEQYF. CDR3 DNA: TGTGCCAGCAGCGCCTTACTAGCTTCCGAGCAGTACTTC.

V is TRBV28 and J is TRBJ1-2, with 10 nucleotides matching TRBD1. V lost 6 bases, J lost 6 bases, and 10 bases stayed unmatched. The CDR3 sequence is 15 residues long. Germline CDR1 and CDR2: MDHEN and SYDVKM. CDR3 in DNA: TGTGCCAGCAGGAGGACAGGGGGTCTCGTTGATGGCTACACCTTC. Its protein is CASRRTGGLVDGYTF.

This chain links TRBV7-9 with TRBJ1-2; 9 positions match TRBD1. The CDR3 covers 13 residues. V gave up 5 bases and J gave up 8 bases; unmatched junction bases: 6. Germline lookup yields CDR1 SEHNR and CDR2 FQNEAQ (reference sequence). The CDR3 DNA is TGTGCCAGCAGCCCCGGGGACAGGGTCGGCTACACCTTC. This translates into CASSPGDRVGYTF. Combining the CDR3 with reference TRBV7-9 and TRBJ1-2 gives the whole variable domain DTGVSQNPRHKITKRGQNVTFRCDPISEHNRLYWYRQTLGQGPEFLTYFQNEAQLEKSRLLSDRFSAERPKGSFSTLEIQRTEQGDSAMYLCASSPGDRVGYTFGSGTRLTVV.

This clonotype was picked up a small number of times. The chain is built from TRBV7-6 and TRBJ2-7, with TRBD2 identical over 9 bases. Germline CDR1 SGHVS, CDR2 FNYEAQ. V was clipped by 5 bases and J by 4 bases; unmatched bases: 3. This CDR3 comprises 13 residues. CDR3 in amino acids: CASSTAGGYEQYF. The CDR3 nucleotides are TGTGCCAGCAGCACGGCGGGGGGGTACGAGCAGTACTTC. Supplemented by reference TRBV7-6 and TRBJ2-7, the full variable domain reads GAGVSQSPRYKVTKRGQDVALRCDPISGHVSLYWYRQALGQGPEFLTYFNYEAQQDKSGLPNDRFSAERPEGSISTLTIQRTEQRDSAMYRCASSTAGGYEQYFGPGTRLTVT.

This clonotype was detected many times. The chain has TRBV4-1 and TRBJ1-2; D remains unclear. V lost 1 base to trimming and J lost 6 bases, with 12 bases between them. CDR1 is MGHRA and CDR2 is YSYEKL in the germline V gene. The CDR3 has 14 amino acids. CDR3 coding DNA: TGCGCCAGCAGCCAAGCGAGGCCTCAAGATGGCTACACCTTC. Encoded protein: CASSQARPQDGYTF.

This rearrangement joins TRBV5-6 to TRBJ1-1; D may be TRBD1 (5 bases). Germline V gene sequence: CDR1 SGHDT, CDR2 YYEEEE. V was shortened by 0 bases and J by 12 bases, with 18 bases between the two germline ends. CDR3 length: 14 residues. CDR3: CASSLGGAQYGTFF. The CDR3, as DNA: TGTGCCAGCAGCTTGGGCGGGGCACAATATGGAACTTTCTTT.

This clonotype qualifies as medium-sized. This chain uses TRBV20-1 with TRBJ2-7; D may be TRBD1 (5 bases). Germline V gene data show CDR1 as DFQATT and CDR2 as SNEGSKA (reference sequence). This CDR3 is 14 amino acids long. Trimming pared 1 base from V and 0 bases from J, leaving 10 bases between. Here the CDR3 reads CSARGGDSSYEQYV. The CDR3 bases are TGCAGTGCTAGAGGTGGAGACAGCTCCTACGAGCAGTACGTC.

This clonotype was seen a few times. The rearrangement links TRBV7-9 to TRBJ1-6; the D gene is possibly TRBD1 (5 bases). The CDR3 spans 13 residues. The V end lost 5 bases, the J end lost 13 bases, and 15 bases lay between the germline ends. Germline V gene data show CDR1 as SEHNR and CDR2 as FQNEAQ (reference sequence). The CDR3 loop reads CASSLGLYKPLHF. CDR3 coding DNA: TGTGCCAGCAGCCTGGGACTTTATAAGCCCCTCCACTTT. Using reference TRBV7-9 and TRBJ1-6 for the parts outside the CDR3, the full variable domain is DTGVSQNPRHKITKRGQNVTFRCDPISEHNRLYWYRQTLGQGPEFLTYFQNEAQLEKSRLLSDRFSAERPKGSFSTLEIQRTEQGDSAMYLCASSLGLYKPLHFGNGTRLTVT.

The V gene is TRBV4-3, the J gene TRBJ2-2; D is tentatively TRBD1 or TRBD2 (5 bases each). CDR1 is LGHNA and CDR2 is YSLEER in the germline V gene. Trimming took off 0 bases at V and 6 bases at J, with 20 bases between the two ends. This CDR3 is built from 18 residues. In DNA, the CDR3 is TGCGCCAGCAGCCAAGATTCGTTGAGGGGCGCTGACGCCGGGGAGCTGTTTTTT. Translated, it gives CASSQDSLRGADAGELFF.

Comment on this clonotype: Possible read error: a much larger clone is one base away. V is TRBV3-1 and J is TRBJ1-2; tentative D call: TRBD1 (5 bases). This CDR3 has 15 residues. The germline V gene encodes CDR1 LGHDT and CDR2 YNNKEL (reference sequence). The CDR3 region is CASCHTGSANYGYTF. The CDR3 coding sequence is TGTGCCAGCTGCCATACAGGATCAGCTAACTATGGCTACACCTTC.

The V gene is TRBV7-3, the J gene TRBJ2-7; the match to TRBD2 covers 11 bases. CDR3 length equals 13 residues. Unmatched junction bases numbered 2, after V lost 5 bases and J lost 5 bases. In germline, CDR1 is SGHTA, CDR2 FQGTGA. In DNA, the CDR3 is TGTGCCAGCAGCATGGGACTAGCGGACGAGCAGTACTTC. Protein sequence: CASSMGLADEQYF.

V and J are TRBV5-1 and TRBJ2-7, with D possibly being TRBD1 or TRBD2 (5 bases each). Germline V lookup: CDR1 SGHRS, CDR2 YFSETQ. V gave up 0 bases and J gave up 5 bases, with 12 bases separating them. This CDR3 region has 14 residues. Written as DNA, the CDR3 is TGCGCCAGCAGCTTGGCCAACGTGGGGGACGAGCAGTACGTC. As protein: CASSLANVGDEQYV.

This clonotype was picked up a small number of times. The rearrangement uses TRBV6-2 or TRBV6-3 and TRBJ1-1; TRBD1 matches 8 bases. Germline V gene sequence: CDR1 MNHEY, CDR2 SVGEGT. The CDR3 has 16 residues. The ends lost 6 bases at V and 0 bases at J; junction bases unmatched: 9. CDR3 protein: CASSKIGQGLNTEAFF. CDR3 sequence (DNA): TGTGCCAGCAGCAAGATCGGACAGGGCTTGAACACTGAAGCTTTCTTT.

V usage is TRBV7-9 and J usage is TRBJ1-2; 7 bases line up with TRBD1. Germline CDR1 reads SEHNR; CDR2 reads FQNEAQ (reference sequence). The CDR3 covers 16 residues. The ends lost 1 base at V and 0 bases at J; junction bases unmatched: 5. For the CDR3, the DNA is TGTGCCAGCAGCTTAGGGGACAGCCCACCTAACTATGGCTACACCTTC. Translated: CASSLGDSPPNYGYTF.

This clonotype was seen more than once but under ten times. V usage is TRBV9 and J usage is TRBJ2-1; D is possibly TRBD2 (7 bases). V was trimmed by 1 base and J by 7 bases, leaving 12 bases between them. This CDR3 has 14 amino acids. The germline gives CDR1 SGDLS, CDR2 YYNGEE. CDR3 DNA: TGTGCCAGCAGCGTATCGGGGGGCGGGAATGAGCAGTTCTTC. Protein product: CASSVSGGGNEQFF. Full variable domain (rest looked up from reference TRBV9 and TRBJ2-1): DSGVTQTPKHLITATGQRVTLRCSPRSGDLSVYWYQQSLDQGLQFLIQYYNGEERAKGNILERFSAQQFPDLHSELNLSSLELGDSALYFCASSVSGGGNEQFFGPGTRLTVL.

This clonotype was seen a few times. J is TRBJ2-7 and V is TRBV10-3; 7 positions agree with TRBD2. V lost 2 bases to trimming and J lost 2 bases; unmatched junction nucleotides: 9. This CDR3 has 16 amino acids. CDR1 and CDR2 from the germline V gene are ENHRY and SYGVKD. The CDR3: CAISEGLGIPTYEQYF. The CDR3 DNA sequence: TGTGCCATCAGTGAGGGACTAGGCATCCCCACCTACGAGCAGTACTTC.

In its sample, this clonotype was seen a few times. The chain has TRBV19 and TRBJ2-1; 11 bases fit TRBD2. The CDR3 contains 15 residues. The V gene end was trimmed by 3 bases and the J gene end by 15 bases; junction bases not matched to a gene: 13. CDR1 is LNHDA, CDR2 SQIVND, per germline (reference sequence). This chain's CDR3 is CASSIVAGGPTQRFF. CDR3 in DNA: TGTGCCAGTAGTATTGTAGCGGGGGGGCCCACCCAGAGGTTCTTC. The entire variable domain, with the rest obtained from reference TRBV19 and TRBJ2-1, is as follows: DGGITQSPKYLFRKEGQNVTLSCEQNLNHDAMYWYRQDPGQGLRLIYYSQIVNDFQKGDIAEGYSVSREKKESFPLTVTSAQKNPTAFYLCASSIVAGGPTQRFFGPGTRLTVL.

The chain joins TRBV12-3 or TRBV12-4 to TRBJ1-4; 9 bases match TRBD1. The CDR3 contains 14 residues. V shed 6 bases, J shed 7 bases, and the junction held 6 bases outside the gene matches. The CDR3 sequence: CASRPDRGGEKLFF. The CDR3 DNA sequence: TGTGCCAGCAGACCGGACAGGGGAGGTGAAAAACTGTTTTTT.

In this sample, this clonotype turned up a few times. The chain couples TRBV6-5 to TRBJ2-7, with 7 bases fitting TRBD1. The CDR3 spans 12 residues. Germline values: CDR1 MNHEY, CDR2 SVGAGI. Trimming took 8 bases from V and 6 from J; bases not matched to a gene: 7. CDR3 DNA: TGTGCCAGCGGACCCACAGGGGCCGAGCAGTACGTC. The encoded protein is CASGPTGAEQYV.

This clonotype was counted a few times. The chain is built from TRBV10-3 and TRBJ1-5; D is unresolved. Germline values: CDR1 ENHRY, CDR2 SYGVKD. The CDR3 is made up of 15 amino acids. Trimming stripped 0 bases from V and 6 bases from J, with 12 bases between. The CDR3 DNA reads as TGTGCCATCAGTGAGTCCACACAGCCGATTCAGCCCCAGCATTTT. Translating gives CAISESTQPIQPQHF.

This clonotype was counted a few times. This rearrangement joins TRBV7-2 to TRBJ1-2; D not certain. Deletions cut 5 bases from V and 1 base from J, with 20 bases between. The V gene's germline CDR1 is SGHTA and CDR2 FQGNSA. CDR3 length: 17 residues. The CDR3 DNA reads TGTGCCAGCAGCCTTACGAGGTGGGCGGCCATTAACTATGGCTACACCTTC. It codes for CASSLTRWAAINYGYTF.